This T cell receptor (beta chain) was captured in a study of cytomegalovirus exposure and HLA in healthy donors. General study results and limits: When the data were analyzed later, several of the most significant clusters appeared to be linked to common viral pathogens. The study listed some 160 cytomegalovirus-associated TCR beta chains. A likely sequencing artifact accounted for one observed cluster of highly shared sequence variants.

The CDR3 consists of 14 residues. Germline CDR1 reads MNHEY; CDR2 reads SMNVEV (reference sequence). Trimming left V 3 bases short and J 7 bases short, with 13 bases between. The primer mix had 60 Vbeta and 13 Jbeta primers. Using immunoSEQ multiplex PCR, the repertoire was profiled, and TCRdb retains in-frame clones only, with some absent. The sample records 65,000 to 90,000 clones, 73% being singletons. Comment on this clone: Its antigen is still unknown.

The sequence was obtained from a woman aged 40 to 49 in good health and CMV-seropositive. The chain is built from TRBV27 and TRBJ1-5; TRBD1 might be the D (5 bases). Specimen: PBMCs. The CDR3 DNA is TGTGCCAGCAGTTTCGGGGGGAAGGGGCAGCCCCAGCATTTT. Translation gives CASSFGGKGQPQHF.